Presented here are 28 T cell receptor beta chains from one specimen sequenced in a study of technical replicates of blood from a handful of donors. Repertoires were generated with immunoSEQ multiplex PCR, while TCRdb's copy carries only in-frame clones and drops some. The sample carries around 70,000 clones, around 95% recorded once. The sample comprised T cells isolated from PBMCs. The source is a human donor in good health.

The chain has TRBV6-5 and TRBJ1-1, with D unresolved. Trimming removed 2 bases at V and 5 bases at J, with 9 bases between. The CDR3 consists of 13 residues. CDR1 MNHEY and CDR2 SVGAGI come from the germline V gene. This CDR3 reads CASSYAGGTEAFF. The CDR3 nucleotides read TGTGCCAGCAGTTACGCGGGTGGAACTGAAGCTTTCTTT.

The chain joins TRBV6-1 to TRBJ1-5; D ambiguous. Germline-derived CDR1 and CDR2 are MNHNS and SASEGT. V gave up 4 bases and J gave up 0 bases, with 10 bases separating them. CDR3 size: 15 residues. The CDR3 sequence is CASSGDGNSNQPQHF. The CDR3 region has the DNA TGTGCCAGCAGTGGAGACGGGAATAGCAATCAGCCCCAGCATTTT.

This rearrangement joins TRBV5-4 to TRBJ1-2, with TRBD1 matching 10 bases. This CDR3 has 15 residues. The V gene end was trimmed by 4 bases and the J gene end by 0 bases; junction bases not matched to a gene: 3. Germline CDR1 is SGHNT and CDR2 is YYREEE (reference sequence). CDR3 protein: CASSPGTGANYGYTF. DNA for the CDR3: TGTGCCAGCAGCCCTGGGACAGGGGCTAACTATGGCTACACCTTC.

The chain combines TRBV9 with TRBJ2-7; D is perhaps TRBD2 (5 bases). The germline V gene has CDR1 SGDLS and CDR2 YYNGEE. V dropped 4 bases and J dropped 3 bases, with 17 bases sitting between them. The CDR3 has 15 residues. In nucleotides, the CDR3 is TGTGCCAGCAGCTACGACTCGGGATCTCTCTACGAGCAGTACTTC. Its protein product is CASSYDSGSLYEQYF.

Only one count was recorded for this clone. V and J are TRBV27 and TRBJ2-3; TRBD2 agrees at 7 bases. This CDR3 comprises 14 residues. The junction had 4 bases not matched to a gene; V was cut back by 5 bases and J by 2 bases. The germline V gene encodes CDR1 MNHEY and CDR2 SMNVEV (reference sequence). Here the CDR3 DNA reads TGTGCCAGCAGTGGTAGCGGGTACACAGATACGCAGTATTTT. This codes for CASSGSGYTDTQYF.

The CDR3: CASSLEAAGVDTQYF. The CDR3 DNA reads TGCGCCAGCAGCTTGGAAGCGGCGGGAGTCGATACGCAGTATTTT. The gene calls are TRBV5-1 and TRBJ2-3; 7 nucleotides line up with TRBD2. The CDR3 consists of 15 residues. With 0 bases clipped from V and 6 bases from J, the junction kept 7 bases outside the gene matches. CDR1 and CDR2 (germline): SGHRS, YFSETQ.

This chain joins TRBV7-9 and TRBJ2-7; D call uncertain. Deletions cut 0 bases from V and 3 bases from J, with 12 bases between. The CDR3 has 15 amino acids. The germline gives CDR1 SEHNR, CDR2 FQNEAQ (reference sequence). The CDR3 loop is CASSLARVESYEQYF. Here the CDR3 DNA reads TGTGCCAGCAGCTTAGCACGGGTAGAAAGCTACGAGCAGTACTTC.

The chain links TRBV5-1 to TRBJ2-1, with D possibly matching TRBD2 (5 bases). Between the trimmed V and J ends, which lost 4 bases and 5 bases, there was a span of 13 bases. The CDR3 spans 14 residues. The V gene's germline CDR1 is SGHRS and CDR2 YFSETQ. The CDR3 reads CASSLGAKDNEQFF. CDR3 bases: TGCGCCAGCAGCCTGGGAGCGAAGGACAATGAGCAGTTCTTC.

J is TRBJ2-2 and V is TRBV7-7; 7 nucleotides match TRBD1. V lost 5 bases, J lost 4 bases, and 7 bases stayed unmatched. The CDR3 totals 15 residues. Germline lookup yields CDR1 SSHAT and CDR2 FNYEAQ (reference sequence). CDR3 protein: CASSHRQGSTGELFF. CDR3 DNA: TGTGCCAGCAGCCACAGACAGGGTAGCACCGGGGAGCTGTTTTTT.

This clone showed up just once. The rearrangement links TRBV28 to TRBJ1-5, with 10 bases lining up with TRBD1. The length of the CDR3 is 14 residues. CDR1 is MDHEN, CDR2 SYDVKM, per germline. V was clipped by 7 bases and J by 5 bases; unmatched bases: 5. The CDR3 protein is CASTPTGGYQPQHF. Here the CDR3 DNA reads TGTGCCAGCACCCCGACAGGGGGCTATCAGCCCCAGCATTTT.

The rearrangement uses TRBV6-5 and TRBJ2-7; possible D gene TRBD1, 5 bases. The CDR3 is made up of 16 amino acids. From germline, CDR1 is MNHEY and CDR2 SVGAGI. With 3 bases removed from V and 3 bases from J, the gap between germline ends came to 18 bases. This CDR3 reads CASSYSFPLRGYEQYF. The CDR3 bases are TGTGCCAGCAGTTATTCTTTTCCGTTAAGGGGCTACGAGCAGTACTTC.

J is TRBJ1-1 and V is TRBV18; D gene ambiguous. The ends were cut back, 5 bases at V and 4 bases at J, with 8 bases in the middle. Germline V lookup: CDR1 KGHSH, CDR2 LQKENI. The CDR3 loop spans 12 amino acids. The CDR3 sequence is CASSSGGTEAFF. The CDR3, as DNA: TGTGCCAGCTCATCCGGCGGCACTGAAGCTTTCTTT.

The CDR3 protein is CASSQVSSGEQYF. The CDR3 DNA follows: TGCGCCAGCAGCCAAGTGTCTAGCGGCGAGCAGTACTTC. The V call is TRBV4-3, the J call TRBJ2-7; 7 bases map to TRBD2. Germline V gene data show CDR1 as LGHNA and CDR2 as YSLEER. The CDR3 covers 13 residues. V lost 1 base and J lost 6; bases outside the gene matches: 3.

V is TRBV30 and J is TRBJ2-7, with D perhaps matching TRBD1 (6 bases). From germline, CDR1 is GTSNPN and CDR2 SVGIG (reference sequence). The V end lost 4 bases, the J end lost 1 base, and 8 bases lay between the germline ends. CDR3 length equals 12 residues. The CDR3 sequence: CAWIDRSYEQYF. The DNA of the CDR3 is TGTGCCTGGATTGACAGGTCCTACGAGCAGTACTTC.

The rearrangement joins TRBV7-9 to TRBJ1-1, with TRBD1 identical over 9 bases. J gave up 4 bases and V 5 bases, and 5 bases lay outside the gene matches. CDR1 and CDR2 (germline): SEHNR, FQNEAQ (reference sequence). The CDR3 consists of 14 residues. CDR3 DNA sequence: TGTGCCAGCAGCCAAACGACAGGGGGCACTGAAGCTTTCTTT. Translation: CASSQTTGGTEAFF.

This rearrangement joins TRBV28 to TRBJ2-2; 7 bases map to TRBD2. CDR1 and CDR2 (germline): MDHEN, SYDVKM. This CDR3 has 13 residues. Trimming at V came to 5 bases and at J to 3 bases, leaving 0 bases not matched to a gene. CDR3 nucleotide sequence: TGTGCCAGCAGTCGGGGGGACACCGGGGAGCTGTTTTTT. Encoded protein: CASSRGDTGELFF. The variable domain in full, with the rest retrieved from reference TRBV28 and TRBJ2-2, is DVKVTQSSRYLVKRTGEKVFLECVQDMDHENMFWYRQDPGLGLRLIYFSYDVKMKEKGDIPEGYSVSREKKERFSLILESASTNQTSMYLCASSRGDTGELFFGEGSRLTVL.

The V call is TRBV28, the J call TRBJ1-1; maybe TRBD1 (6 bases). Germline CDR1 is MDHEN and CDR2 is SYDVKM. The CDR3 contains 16 residues. V lost 6 bases and J 4 bases, leaving 21 bases between the germline ends. The CDR3 protein is CASSPLLQGLGTEAFF. The CDR3 nucleotides read TGTGCCAGCAGCCCCCTATTACAGGGTCTCGGCACTGAAGCTTTCTTT. Full variable domain (remainder filled in from reference TRBV28 and TRBJ1-1): DVKVTQSSRYLVKRTGEKVFLECVQDMDHENMFWYRQDPGLGLRLIYFSYDVKMKEKGDIPEGYSVSREKKERFSLILESASTNQTSMYLCASSPLLQGLGTEAFFGQGTRLTVV.

A note on this clone: Other DNA variants within this sample encode the same CDR3. The rearrangement joins TRBV10-3 to TRBJ1-1; D is uncertain. The CDR3 loop spans 11 amino acids. Germline CDR1 and CDR2: ENHRY and SYGVKD. The V and J ends lost 10 bases and 1 base respectively, with 7 bases between them. The CDR3 bases are TGTGCCACACGAGGGAACACTGAAGCTTTCTTT. Its protein is CATRGNTEAFF.

V and J are TRBV14 and TRBJ2-3, with D possibly TRBD2 on 5 matching bases. V was cut by 5 bases and J by 2 bases, with 17 bases left in between. The CDR3 is made up of 16 amino acids. Germline-derived CDR1 and CDR2 are SGHDN and FVKESK. As DNA, the CDR3 is TGTGCCAGCAGCGTCTACCCGGGGTACCCCACAGATACGCAGTATTTT. It encodes CASSVYPGYPTDTQYF.

The chain combines TRBV5-6 with TRBJ2-1, with TRBD2 matching over 7 bases. The CDR3 loop spans 16 amino acids. The V and J ends lost 1 base and 0 bases, in that order; junction bases with no gene match: 4. Germline CDR1 SGHDT, CDR2 YYEEEE. CDR3 sequence: CASSLRRGSSYNEQFF. As DNA, the CDR3 is TGTGCCAGCAGCTTGAGGCGGGGGAGCTCCTACAATGAGCAGTTCTTC.

This rearrangement joins TRBV5-1 to TRBJ1-2; D gene ambiguous. V lost 4 bases, J lost 1 base, and 11 bases lay in between. In germline, CDR1 is SGHRS, CDR2 YFSETQ. The CDR3 totals 14 residues. CDR3 sequence reads: CASSALGYNYGYTF. In nucleotides, the CDR3 is TGCGCCAGCAGCGCCCTGGGCTATAACTATGGCTACACCTTC.

The chain combines TRBV27 with TRBJ2-7, with D possibly being TRBD2 (6 bases). Deletions cut 8 bases from V and 2 bases from J, with 13 bases between. This CDR3 has 13 amino acids. The V gene's germline CDR1 is MNHEY and CDR2 SMNVEV (reference sequence). For the CDR3, the DNA is TGTGCCAGCGGGCGGGATATTCCCTACGAGCAGTACTTC. Translation gives CASGRDIPYEQYF.

The rearrangement uses TRBV9 and TRBJ2-1; D might be TRBD1 (6 bases). This CDR3 has 14 residues. The V end was cut by 4 bases, the J end by 3 bases, with 11 bases between. Germline CDR1 reads SGDLS; CDR2 reads YYNGEE. CDR3 in DNA: TGTGCCAGCAGCTTTGGGACAATCTACAATGAGCAGTTCTTC. Its translation is CASSFGTIYNEQFF.

V and J are TRBV5-1 and TRBJ2-7; 11 nucleotides align to TRBD2. V was pared by 3 bases and J by 3 bases, with 2 bases of the junction left unmatched. This CDR3 contains 14 residues. CDR1 and CDR2 from the germline V gene are SGHRS and YFSETQ. The CDR3 loop is CASSSGTSGYEQYF. DNA for the CDR3: TGCGCCAGCAGCTCCGGGACTAGCGGCTACGAGCAGTACTTC. Complete variable domain (other parts from reference TRBV5-1 and TRBJ2-7): KAGVTQTPRYLIKTRGQQVTLSCSPISGHRSVSWYQQTPGQGLQFLFEYFSETQRNKGNFPGRFSGRQFSNSRSEMNVSTLELGDSALYLCASSSGTSGYEQYFGPGTRLTVT.

V usage is TRBV6-1 and J usage is TRBJ2-5; D may be TRBD1 (7 bases). Trimming took off 11 bases at V and 6 bases at J, with 25 bases between the two ends. The CDR3 covers 15 residues. Germline loops: CDR1 MNHNS, CDR2 SASEGT. CDR3 region: CAGGGWLDPIQTQYF. DNA for the CDR3: TGTGCCGGAGGGGGCTGGCTAGACCCGATTCAGACCCAGTACTTC.

This clone has just one count. The genes are TRBV7-2 and TRBJ2-3; 11 bases line up with TRBD1. Germline loops: CDR1 SGHTA, CDR2 FQGNSA. The trim removed 5 bases at V and 5 bases at J, leaving 3 bases unmatched. This CDR3 is built from 14 residues. CDR3 sequence reads: CASSRDRGGDTQYF. CDR3 DNA sequence: TGTGCCAGCAGCCGGGACAGGGGGGGAGATACGCAGTATTTT.

The chain recombines TRBV2 with TRBJ1-4; tentatively, D is TRBD1 (6 bases). V dropped 5 bases and J dropped 4 bases, with 14 bases sitting between them. In germline, CDR1 is SNHLY, CDR2 FYNNEI. The CDR3 is made up of 15 amino acids. This CDR3 is CASSPSTGYNEKLFF. The DNA for the CDR3 is TGTGCCAGCAGTCCTTCGACAGGATATAATGAAAAACTGTTTTTT.

J is TRBJ2-3 and V is TRBV10-3; TRBD2 aligns across 10 bases. Germline V gene lookup returns CDR1 ENHRY and CDR2 SYGVKD. CDR3 size: 15 residues. V lost 11 bases to trimming and J lost 2 bases; unmatched junction nucleotides: 10. The DNA for the CDR3 is TGTGCCGCGCAACAACTAGCGGGGTTCACAGATACGCAGTATTTT. Its protein product is CAAQQLAGFTDTQYF.